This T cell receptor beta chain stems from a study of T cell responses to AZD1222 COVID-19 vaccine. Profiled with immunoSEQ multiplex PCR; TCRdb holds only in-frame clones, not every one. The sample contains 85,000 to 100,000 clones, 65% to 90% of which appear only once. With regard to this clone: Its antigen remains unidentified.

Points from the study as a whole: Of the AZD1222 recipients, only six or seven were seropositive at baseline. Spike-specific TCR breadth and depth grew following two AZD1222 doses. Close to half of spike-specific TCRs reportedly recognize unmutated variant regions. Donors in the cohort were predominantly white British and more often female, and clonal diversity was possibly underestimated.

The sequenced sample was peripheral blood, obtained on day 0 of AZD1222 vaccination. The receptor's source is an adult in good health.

The CDR3 protein is CASSAGTTGANVLTF. The CDR3 DNA follows: TGTGCCAGCAGCGCCGGGACAACTGGGGCCAACGTCCTGACTTTC. The gene calls are TRBV3-1 (or the pseudogene TRBV3-2) and TRBJ2-6; D is perhaps TRBD1 (6 bases). The CDR3 is 15 residues long. Deletions cut 5 bases from V and 2 bases from J, with 10 bases between. Germline CDR1 LGHDT, CDR2 YNNKEL (reference sequence).